The rows below give T cell receptor beta chains drawn from one sample of a study of CD8+ T cells in alopecia areata. The assay was immunoSEQ multiplex PCR, and TCRdb's table has in-frame clones only and misses some. Of some 120,000 clones in the sample, 60% to 65% were seen once. The sample consisted of CD4+ T cells sorted from blood, taken at week 4, from a patient treated with tofacitinib. These receptors all come from a human donor with alopecia areata. Each CDR3 is given with its conserved first and last residue. The D gene is left open where the match is weak. Not all rows give a size; the values are once, few, many and, for expanded clones, a class.

>TRBJ2-7|NA|TRBV30|NA
CAWSVGRARYEQYF
TGTGCCTGGAGTGTAGGGCGGGCAAGATACGAGCAGTACTTC
>TRBJ2-5|NA|TRBV9|once
CASKGLSETQYF
TGTGCCAGCAAGGGGTTATCGGAGACCCAGTACTTC
>TRBJ2-2|TRBD2|TRBV7-2|NA
CASSSLAANTGELFF
TGTGCCAGCAGCTCCCTAGCGGCAAACACCGGGGAGCTGTTTTTT
>TRBJ1-2|TRBD1|TRBV28|NA
CASRPTGTYGYTF
TGTGCCAGCAGACCGACAGGGACCTATGGCTACACCTTC
>TRBJ2-7|NA|TRBV7-2|NA
CASSLEATVYEQYF
TGTGCCAGCAGCTTAGAGGCAACCGTCTACGAGCAGTACTTC
>TRBJ2-3|TRBD2|TRBV7-8|few
CASGAGGSTDTQYF
TGTGCCAGCGGAGCGGGAGGGAGCACAGATACGCAGTATTTT
>TRBJ1-1|TRBD1|TRBV4-2|few
CASSQVSRTGVTEAFF
TGTGCCAGCAGCCAAGTTTCACGGACAGGGGTGACTGAAGCTTTCTTT
>TRBJ1-1|NA|TRBV29-1|NA
CSGIRGGTEAFF
TGCAGCGGCATCAGGGGAGGGACTGAAGCTTTCTTT
>TRBJ2-3|TRBD1|TRBV30|once
CAWSRGQGITDTQYF
TGTGCCTGGAGTCGGGGACAGGGGATCACAGATACGCAGTATTTT
>TRBJ1-4|NA|TRBV4-2|NA
CASSQGTDEKLFF
TGTGCCAGCAGCCAAGGGACAGATGAAAAACTGTTTTTT
>TRBJ2-5|NA|TRBV29-1|NA
CSSRQGRDQETQYF
TGCAGCTCACGACAGGGGAGGGACCAAGAGACCCAGTACTTC
>TRBJ2-7|TRBD2|TRBV6-5|few
CASSYRRGGFYEQYF
TGTGCCAGCAGTTACAGGCGGGGGGGCTTCTACGAGCAGTACTTC
>TRBJ2-2|NA|TRBV5-4|NA
CATTGQLDTGELFF
TGTGCGACGACCGGACAGTTGGACACCGGGGAGCTGTTTTTT
>TRBJ1-1|NA|TRBV7-9|NA
CASSLQGRDTEAFF
TGTGCCAGCAGCTTACAGGGCCGAGACACTGAAGCTTTCTTT
>TRBJ2-2|TRBD2|TRBV27|NA
CASSLAGGTGELFF
TGTGCCAGCAGTTTAGCGGGAGGTACCGGGGAGCTGTTTTTT
>TRBJ2-5|TRBD2|TRBV2|NA
CASRTSLQETQYF
TGTGCCAGCAGGACTAGCCTACAAGAGACCCAGTACTTC
>TRBJ1-1|NA|TRBV30|NA
CAWSSAAEAFF
TGTGCCTGGAGTAGTGCAGCTGAAGCTTTCTTT